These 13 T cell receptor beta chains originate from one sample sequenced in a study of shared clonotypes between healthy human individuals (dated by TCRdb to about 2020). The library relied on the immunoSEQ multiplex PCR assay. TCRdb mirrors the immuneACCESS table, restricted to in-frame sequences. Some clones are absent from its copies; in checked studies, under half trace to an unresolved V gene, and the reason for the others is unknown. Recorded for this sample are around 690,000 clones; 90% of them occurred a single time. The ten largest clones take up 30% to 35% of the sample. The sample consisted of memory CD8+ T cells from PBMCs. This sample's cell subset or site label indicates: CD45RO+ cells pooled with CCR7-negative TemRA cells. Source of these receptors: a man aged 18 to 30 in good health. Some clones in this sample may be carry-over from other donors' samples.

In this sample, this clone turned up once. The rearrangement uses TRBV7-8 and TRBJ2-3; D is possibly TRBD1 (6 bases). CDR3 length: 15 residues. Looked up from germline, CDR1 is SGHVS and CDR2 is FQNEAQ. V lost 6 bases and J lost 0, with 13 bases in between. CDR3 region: CASSGGRTSTDTQYF. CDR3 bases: TGTGCCAGCAGTGGGGGCAGAACTAGCACAGATACGCAGTATTTT.

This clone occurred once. CDR3 loop: CASSYRGGWGEQYF. Written as DNA, the CDR3 is TGTGCCAGCAGTTATAGGGGGGGCTGGGGCGAGCAGTACTTC. This chain uses TRBV6-5 with TRBJ2-7; maybe TRBD2 (7 bases). The CDR3 contains 14 residues. Germline V lookup: CDR1 MNHEY, CDR2 SVGAGI. V lost 3 bases, J lost 6 bases, and 15 bases lay in between.

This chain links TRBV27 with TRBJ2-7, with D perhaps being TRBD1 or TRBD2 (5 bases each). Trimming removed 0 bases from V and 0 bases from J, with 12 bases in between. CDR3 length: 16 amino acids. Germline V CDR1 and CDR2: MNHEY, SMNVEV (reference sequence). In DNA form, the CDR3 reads TGTGCCAGCAGTTTATCGGTCGGGACCAACTCCTACGAGCAGTACTTC. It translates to CASSLSVGTNSYEQYF.

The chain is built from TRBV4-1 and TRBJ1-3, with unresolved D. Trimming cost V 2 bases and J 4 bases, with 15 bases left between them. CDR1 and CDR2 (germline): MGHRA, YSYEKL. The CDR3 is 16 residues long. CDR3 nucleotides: TGCGCCAGCAGCCAATTAGGCGGGCGTTCAGGAAACACCATATATTTT. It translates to CASSQLGGRSGNTIYF.

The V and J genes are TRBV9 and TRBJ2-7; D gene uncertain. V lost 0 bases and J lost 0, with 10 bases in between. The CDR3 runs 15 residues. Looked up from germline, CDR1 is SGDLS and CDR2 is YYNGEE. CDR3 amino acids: CASSVGTATSYEQYF. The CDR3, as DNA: TGTGCCAGCAGCGTAGGAACAGCAACCTCCTACGAGCAGTACTTC.

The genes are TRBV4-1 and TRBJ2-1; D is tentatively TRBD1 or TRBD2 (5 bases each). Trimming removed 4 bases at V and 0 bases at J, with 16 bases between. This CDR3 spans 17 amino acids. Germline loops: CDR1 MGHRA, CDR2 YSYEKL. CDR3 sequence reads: CASSPTGAMSSYNEQFF. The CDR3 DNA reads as TGCGCCAGCAGCCCCACCGGGGCGATGAGCTCCTACAATGAGCAGTTCTTC.

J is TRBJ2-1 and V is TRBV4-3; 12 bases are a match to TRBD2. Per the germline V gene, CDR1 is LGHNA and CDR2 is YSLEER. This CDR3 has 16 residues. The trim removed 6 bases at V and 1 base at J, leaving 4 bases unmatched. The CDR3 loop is CASSQLAGGSYNEQFF. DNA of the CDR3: TGCGCCAGCAGTCAGCTAGCGGGAGGGTCCTACAATGAGCAGTTCTTC.

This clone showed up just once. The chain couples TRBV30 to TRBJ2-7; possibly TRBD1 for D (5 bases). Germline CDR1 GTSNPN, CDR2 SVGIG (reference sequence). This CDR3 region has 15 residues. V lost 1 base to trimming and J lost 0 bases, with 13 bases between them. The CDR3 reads CAWSGTGLPSYEQYF. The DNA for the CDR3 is TGTGCCTGGAGTGGAACAGGCCTACCCTCCTACGAGCAGTACTTC.

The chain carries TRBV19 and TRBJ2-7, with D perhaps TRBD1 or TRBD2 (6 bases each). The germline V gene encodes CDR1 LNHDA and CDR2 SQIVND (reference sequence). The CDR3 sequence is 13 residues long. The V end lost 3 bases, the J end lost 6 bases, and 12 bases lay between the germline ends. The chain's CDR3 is CASSMGGRSEQYF. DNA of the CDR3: TGTGCCAGTAGTATGGGGGGCCGCTCCGAGCAGTACTTC.

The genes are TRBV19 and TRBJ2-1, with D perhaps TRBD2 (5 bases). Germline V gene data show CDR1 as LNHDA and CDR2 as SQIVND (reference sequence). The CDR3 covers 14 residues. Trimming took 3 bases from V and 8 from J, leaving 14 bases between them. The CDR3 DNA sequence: TGTGCCAGTAGTATGTGGGGATTCGGGGATGAGCAGTTCTTC. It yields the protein CASSMWGFGDEQFF. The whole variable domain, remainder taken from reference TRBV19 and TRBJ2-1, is DGGITQSPKYLFRKEGQNVTLSCEQNLNHDAMYWYRQDPGQGLRLIYYSQIVNDFQKGDIAEGYSVSREKKESFPLTVTSAQKNPTAFYLCASSMWGFGDEQFFGPGTRLTVL.

The CDR3 coding sequence is TGCGCCAGCAGCCGGGCAGGGGGGTCCCCCGGGGAGCTGTTTTTT. Protein: CASSRAGGSPGELFF. This chain connects TRBV4-3 to TRBJ2-2, with D perhaps TRBD1 (7 bases). This CDR3 spans 15 amino acids. Trimming left V 4 bases short and J 6 bases short, with 15 bases between. The V gene's germline CDR1 is LGHNA and CDR2 YSLEER.

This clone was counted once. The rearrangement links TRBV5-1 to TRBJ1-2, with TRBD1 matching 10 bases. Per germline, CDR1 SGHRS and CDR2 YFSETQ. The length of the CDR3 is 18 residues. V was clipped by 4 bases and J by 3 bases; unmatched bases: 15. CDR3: CASSPGGTGEILYYGYTF. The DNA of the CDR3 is TGCGCCAGCAGCCCGGGCGGGACAGGGGAGATCCTGTACTATGGCTACACCTTC.

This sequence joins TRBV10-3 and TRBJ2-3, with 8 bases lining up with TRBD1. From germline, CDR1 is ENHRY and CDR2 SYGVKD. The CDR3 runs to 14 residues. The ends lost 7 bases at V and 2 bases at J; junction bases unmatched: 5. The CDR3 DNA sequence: TGTGCCATCACTCTGGACAGGGCCACAGATACGCAGTATTTT. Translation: CAITLDRATDTQYF.